The entry below gives a single T cell receptor (beta chain) sequence along with its context. What it binds is not known. With 0 bases removed from V and 7 bases from J, the gap between germline ends came to 11 bases. Germline CDR1 SEHNR, CDR2 FQNEAQ (reference sequence). The CDR3 loop spans 14 amino acids. This entry is derived from a study of shared clonotypes between healthy human individuals. The study, taken as a whole, reports: Naive subsets tended to show greater estimated richness than memory subsets. Naive CD4 clonotype sharing across a few donors was about 5.3%.

Splitting of each subset's genomic DNA was done evenly across several immunoSEQ plates. The input for sorted-subset replicate PCRs was around 0.2 ug DNA, 25,000 to 30,000 T cell genomes. TCRdb's table, derived via immunoSEQ multiplex PCR, lists solely in-frame clones and lacks some. The repertoire has hundreds of thousands of clones, less than 80% of them found once; the top ten carry roughly 2%. Sequenced: memory CD4+ T cells sorted from blood. The subset here: CD45RA-negative fraction. This clonotype originated in a woman aged 30 to 39 in good health. This chain links TRBV7-9 with TRBJ2-3; D unresolved. CDR3 sequence: CASSLAAPANTQYF. The DNA for the CDR3 is TGTGCCAGCAGCTTAGCTGCACCCGCAAATACGCAGTATTTT.